This T cell receptor beta chain derives from a study of radiotherapy plus CTLA-4 blockade in lung cancer. For the study at large: Across the patients, objective responses occurred in about 18%, and disease control in roughly 30%. Study observations and caveats: Radiotherapy was combined with ipilimumab, and tumor-derived TCR clones then expanded in blood. Strongest reported response predictors: early blood clone changes and post-radiation interferon-beta.

Ipilimumab CTLA-4 blockade and focal radiation were given to patients with chemo-refractory metastatic non-small-cell lung cancer. Comments on this clone: Its antigen is currently unknown.

Sequencing was performed with immunoSEQ multiplex PCR; in TCRdb, only in-frame clones are kept and a portion is missing. The data contain 70,000 to 90,000 clones, around 90% of them seen just once; the ten biggest clones take up 0.85% to 0.95%. This CDR3 region has 13 residues. V was trimmed by 5 bases and J by 5 bases, leaving 9 bases between them. Germline V gene sequence: CDR1 SGHAT, CDR2 FQNNGV. The sample consisted of peripheral blood, taken from a patient treated with radiotherapy plus ipilimumab. The V and J genes are TRBV11-2 and TRBJ2-2; D remains unclear. The source of this sequence is a human donor with non-small cell lung cancer who had stable disease on radiotherapy plus ipilimumab. CDR3 sequence: CASSVRGTGELFF. CDR3 in DNA: TGTGCCAGCAGCGTCCGCGGAACCGGGGAGCTGTTTTTT. Full variable domain (remainder filled in from reference TRBV11-2 and TRBJ2-2): EAGVAQSPRYKIIEKRQSVAFWCNPISGHATLYWYQQILGQGPKLLIQFQNNGVVDDSQLPKDRFSAERLKGVDSTLKIQPAKLEDSAVYLCASSVRGTGELFFGEGSRLTVL.